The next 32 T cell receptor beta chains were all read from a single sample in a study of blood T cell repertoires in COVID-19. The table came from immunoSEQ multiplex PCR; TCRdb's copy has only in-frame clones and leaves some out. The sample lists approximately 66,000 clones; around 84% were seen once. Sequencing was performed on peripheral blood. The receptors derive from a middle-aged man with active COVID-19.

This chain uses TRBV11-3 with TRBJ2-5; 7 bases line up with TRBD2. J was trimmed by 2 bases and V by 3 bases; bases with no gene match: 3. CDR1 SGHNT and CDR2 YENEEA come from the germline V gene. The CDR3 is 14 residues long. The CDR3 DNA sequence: TGTGCCAGCAGCTTGTCTAGCGGACAAGAGACCCAGTACTTC. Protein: CASSLSSGQETQYF.

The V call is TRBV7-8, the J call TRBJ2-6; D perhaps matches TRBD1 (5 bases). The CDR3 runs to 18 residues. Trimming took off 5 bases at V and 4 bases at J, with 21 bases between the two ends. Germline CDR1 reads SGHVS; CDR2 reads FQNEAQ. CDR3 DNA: TGTGCCAGCAGCCTCACGGGCAGGGTTGATTCCGGGGCCAACGTCCTGACTTTC. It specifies CASSLTGRVDSGANVLTF.

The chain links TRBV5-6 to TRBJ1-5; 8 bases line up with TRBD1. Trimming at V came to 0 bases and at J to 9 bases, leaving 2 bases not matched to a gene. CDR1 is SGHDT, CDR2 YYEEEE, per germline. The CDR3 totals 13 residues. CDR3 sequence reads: CASSLADRGPQHF. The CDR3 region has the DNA TGTGCCAGCAGCTTGGCTGACAGGGGGCCCCAGCATTTT.

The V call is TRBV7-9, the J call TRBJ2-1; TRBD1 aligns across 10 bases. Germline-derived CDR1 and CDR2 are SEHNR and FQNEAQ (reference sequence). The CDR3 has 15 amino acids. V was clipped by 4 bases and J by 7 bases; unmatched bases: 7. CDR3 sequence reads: CASSSDRGRRNEQFF. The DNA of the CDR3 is TGTGCCAGCAGCTCCGACAGGGGGCGCAGGAATGAGCAGTTCTTC. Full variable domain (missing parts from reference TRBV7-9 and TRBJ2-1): DTGVSQNPRHKITKRGQNVTFRCDPISEHNRLYWYRQTLGQGPEFLTYFQNEAQLEKSRLLSDRFSAERPKGSFSTLEIQRTEQGDSAMYLCASSSDRGRRNEQFFGPGTRLTVL.

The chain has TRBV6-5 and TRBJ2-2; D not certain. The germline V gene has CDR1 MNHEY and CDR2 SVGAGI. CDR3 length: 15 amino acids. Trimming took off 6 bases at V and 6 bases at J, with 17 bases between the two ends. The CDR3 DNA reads TGTGCCAGCAGGGAGTCGTTTGGGTTCCCCGGGGAGCTGTTTTTT. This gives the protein CASRESFGFPGELFF.

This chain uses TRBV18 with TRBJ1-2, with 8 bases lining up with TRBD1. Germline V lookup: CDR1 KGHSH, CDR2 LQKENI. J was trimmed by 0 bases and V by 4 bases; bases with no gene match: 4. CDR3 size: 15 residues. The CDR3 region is CASSRDRRTNYGYTF. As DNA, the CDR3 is TGTGCCAGCTCACGGGACAGGAGGACTAACTATGGCTACACCTTC.

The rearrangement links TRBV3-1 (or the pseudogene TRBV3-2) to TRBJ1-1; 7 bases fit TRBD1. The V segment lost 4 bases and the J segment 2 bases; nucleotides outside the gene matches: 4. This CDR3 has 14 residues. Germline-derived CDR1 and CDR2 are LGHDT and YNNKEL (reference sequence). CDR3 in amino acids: CASSRAGGNTEAFF. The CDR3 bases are TGTGCCAGCAGCCGAGCAGGGGGAAACACTGAAGCTTTCTTT.

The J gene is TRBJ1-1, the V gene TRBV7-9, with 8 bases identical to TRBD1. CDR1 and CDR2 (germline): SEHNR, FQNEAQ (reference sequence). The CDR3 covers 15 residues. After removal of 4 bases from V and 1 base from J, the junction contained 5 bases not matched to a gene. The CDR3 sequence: CASSSYRGTNTEAFF. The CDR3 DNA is TGTGCCAGCAGCTCCTACAGGGGGACGAACACTGAAGCTTTCTTT.

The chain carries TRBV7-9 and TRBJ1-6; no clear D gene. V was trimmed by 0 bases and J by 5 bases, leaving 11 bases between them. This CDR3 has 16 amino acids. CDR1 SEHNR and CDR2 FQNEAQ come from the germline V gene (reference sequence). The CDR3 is CASSLARARDNSPLHF. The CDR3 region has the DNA TGTGCCAGCAGCTTAGCGAGGGCAAGGGATAATTCACCCCTCCACTTT.

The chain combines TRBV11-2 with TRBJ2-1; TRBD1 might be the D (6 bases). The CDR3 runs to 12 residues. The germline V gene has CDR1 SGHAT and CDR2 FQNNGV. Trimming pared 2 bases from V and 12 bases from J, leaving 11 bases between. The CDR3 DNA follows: TGTGCCAGCAGCTTACCGGGGACAAGGCAGTTCTTC. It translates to CASSLPGTRQFF.

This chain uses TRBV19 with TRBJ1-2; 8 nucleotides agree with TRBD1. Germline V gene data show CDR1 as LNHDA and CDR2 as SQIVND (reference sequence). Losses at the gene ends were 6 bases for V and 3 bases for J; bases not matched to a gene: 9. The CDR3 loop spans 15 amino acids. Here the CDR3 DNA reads TGTGCCAGTAGCGAGAGACAGGGGTCCTACTATGGCTACACCTTC. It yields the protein CASSERQGSYYGYTF.

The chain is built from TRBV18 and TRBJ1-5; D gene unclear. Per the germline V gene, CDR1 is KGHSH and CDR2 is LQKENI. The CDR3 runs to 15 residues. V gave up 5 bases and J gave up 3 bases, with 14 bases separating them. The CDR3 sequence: CASSGGDRYNQPQHF. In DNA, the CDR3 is TGTGCCAGCTCAGGCGGAGACCGCTACAATCAGCCCCAGCATTTT.

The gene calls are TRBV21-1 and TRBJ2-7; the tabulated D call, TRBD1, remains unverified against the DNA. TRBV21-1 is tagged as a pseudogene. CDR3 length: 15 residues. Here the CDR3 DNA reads TGTGCCAGCAGCAAACCCCGGGACAGAGGCTACGAGCAGTACGTC. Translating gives CASSKPRDRGYEQYV.

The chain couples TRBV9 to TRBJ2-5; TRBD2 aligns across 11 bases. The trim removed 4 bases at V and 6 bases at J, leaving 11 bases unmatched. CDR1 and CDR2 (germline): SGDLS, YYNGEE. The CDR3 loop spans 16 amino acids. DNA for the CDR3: TGTGCCAGCAGCATGCTAGCGGGGGGCGAGGGGCAGACCCAGTACTTC. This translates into CASSMLAGGEGQTQYF. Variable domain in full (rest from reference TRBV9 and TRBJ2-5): DSGVTQTPKHLITATGQRVTLRCSPRSGDLSVYWYQQSLDQGLQFLIQYYNGEERAKGNILERFSAQQFPDLHSELNLSSLELGDSALYFCASSMLAGGEGQTQYFGPGTRLLVL.

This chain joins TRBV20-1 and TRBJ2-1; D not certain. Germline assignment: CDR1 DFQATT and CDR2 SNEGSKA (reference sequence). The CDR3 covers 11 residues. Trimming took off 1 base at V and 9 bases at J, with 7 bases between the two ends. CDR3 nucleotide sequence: TGCAGTGCTAGAGGCGCCCGTGAGCAGTTCTTC. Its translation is CSARGAREQFF.

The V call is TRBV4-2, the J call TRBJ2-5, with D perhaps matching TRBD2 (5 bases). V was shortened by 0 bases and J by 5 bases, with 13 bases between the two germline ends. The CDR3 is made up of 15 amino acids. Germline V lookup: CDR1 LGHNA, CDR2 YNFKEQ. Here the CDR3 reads CASSQEVGRRETQYF. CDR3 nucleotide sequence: TGTGCCAGCAGCCAAGAGGTCGGTAGGAGGGAGACCCAGTACTTC.

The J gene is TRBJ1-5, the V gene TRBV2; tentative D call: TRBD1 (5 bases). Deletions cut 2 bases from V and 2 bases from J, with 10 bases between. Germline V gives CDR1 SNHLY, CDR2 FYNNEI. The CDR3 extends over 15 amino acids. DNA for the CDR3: TGTGCCAGCAGTGAAAGGGGATTGGGCAATCAGCCCCAGCATTTT. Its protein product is CASSERGLGNQPQHF.

The CDR3 DNA follows: TGTGCCAGCAGCCATGGGGGGACTAGCACAGATACGCAGTATTTT. Translated: CASSHGGTSTDTQYF. The V gene is TRBV3-1 (or the pseudogene TRBV3-2), the J gene TRBJ2-3, with TRBD2 as a possible D gene (6 bases). CDR3 size: 15 residues. The germline V gene has CDR1 LGHDT and CDR2 YNNKEL (reference sequence). Trimming shortened V by 3 bases and J by 0 bases, and 10 bases separated the two germline ends.

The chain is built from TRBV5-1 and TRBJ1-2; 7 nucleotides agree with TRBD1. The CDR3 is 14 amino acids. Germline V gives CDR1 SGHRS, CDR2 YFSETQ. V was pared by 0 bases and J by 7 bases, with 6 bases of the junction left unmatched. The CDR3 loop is CASSLGQGGRGYTF. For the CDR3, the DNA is TGCGCCAGCAGCTTGGGACAGGGTGGTCGTGGCTACACCTTC.

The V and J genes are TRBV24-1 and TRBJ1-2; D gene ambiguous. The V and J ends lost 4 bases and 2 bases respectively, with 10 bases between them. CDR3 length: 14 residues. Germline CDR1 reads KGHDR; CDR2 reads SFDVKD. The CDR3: CATSDPGRNYGYTF. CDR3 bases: TGTGCCACCAGTGACCCGGGGAGGAACTATGGCTACACCTTC.

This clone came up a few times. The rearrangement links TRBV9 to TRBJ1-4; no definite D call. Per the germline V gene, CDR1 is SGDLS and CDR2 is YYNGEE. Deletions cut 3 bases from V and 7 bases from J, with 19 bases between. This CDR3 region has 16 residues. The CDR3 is CASSAPLDTAGEKLFF. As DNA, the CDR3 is TGTGCCAGCAGCGCCCCCCTCGACACGGCGGGTGAAAAACTGTTTTTT.

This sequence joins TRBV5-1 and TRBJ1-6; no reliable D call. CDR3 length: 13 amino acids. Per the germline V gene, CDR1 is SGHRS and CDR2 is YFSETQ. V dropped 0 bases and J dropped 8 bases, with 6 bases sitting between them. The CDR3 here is CASSLERDSPLHF. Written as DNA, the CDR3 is TGCGCCAGCAGCTTGGAGCGGGATTCACCCCTCCACTTT.

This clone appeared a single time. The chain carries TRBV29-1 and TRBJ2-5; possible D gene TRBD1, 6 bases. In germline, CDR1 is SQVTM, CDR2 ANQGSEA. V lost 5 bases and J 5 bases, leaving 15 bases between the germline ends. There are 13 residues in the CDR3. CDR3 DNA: TGCAGCGTTTTGCGGGTTAGGGGGGAGACCCAGTACTTC. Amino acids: CSVLRVRGETQYF.

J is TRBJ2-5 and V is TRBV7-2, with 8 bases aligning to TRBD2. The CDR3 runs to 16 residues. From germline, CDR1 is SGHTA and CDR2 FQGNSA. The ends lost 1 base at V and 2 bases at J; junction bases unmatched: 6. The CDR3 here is CASSLVAGGLQETQYF. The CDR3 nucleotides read TGTGCCAGCAGCTTAGTTGCGGGAGGATTACAAGAGACCCAGTACTTC.

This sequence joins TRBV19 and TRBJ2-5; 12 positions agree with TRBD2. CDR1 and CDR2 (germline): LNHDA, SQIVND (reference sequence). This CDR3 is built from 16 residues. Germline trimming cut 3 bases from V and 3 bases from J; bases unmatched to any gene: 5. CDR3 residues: CASSMEGLAGKETQYF. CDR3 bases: TGTGCCAGTAGTATGGAGGGACTAGCGGGTAAAGAGACCCAGTACTTC.

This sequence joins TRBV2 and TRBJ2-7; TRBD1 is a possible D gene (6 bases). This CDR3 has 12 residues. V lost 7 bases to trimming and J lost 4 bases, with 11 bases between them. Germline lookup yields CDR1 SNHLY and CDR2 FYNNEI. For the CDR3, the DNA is TGTGCCAGCACCGAAGGGGGTTACGAGCAGTACTTC. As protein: CASTEGGYEQYF.

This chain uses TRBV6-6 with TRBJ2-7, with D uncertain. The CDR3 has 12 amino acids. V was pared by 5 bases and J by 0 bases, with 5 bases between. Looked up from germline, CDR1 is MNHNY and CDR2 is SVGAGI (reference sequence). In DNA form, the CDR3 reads TGTGCCAGCAGTGACACCTCCTACGAGCAGTACTTC. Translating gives CASSDTSYEQYF.

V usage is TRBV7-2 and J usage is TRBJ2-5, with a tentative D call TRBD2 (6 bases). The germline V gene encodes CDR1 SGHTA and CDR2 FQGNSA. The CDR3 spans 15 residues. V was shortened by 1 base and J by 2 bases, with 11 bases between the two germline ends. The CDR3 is CASSLVASAQETQYF. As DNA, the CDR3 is TGTGCCAGCAGCTTAGTGGCTAGCGCTCAAGAGACCCAGTACTTC. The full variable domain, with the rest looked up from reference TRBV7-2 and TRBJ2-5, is GAGVSQSPSNKVTEKGKDVELRCDPISGHTALYWYRQSLGQGLEFLIYFQGNSAPDKSGLPSDRFSAERTGGSVSTLTIQRTQQEDSAVYLCASSLVASAQETQYFGPGTRLLVL.

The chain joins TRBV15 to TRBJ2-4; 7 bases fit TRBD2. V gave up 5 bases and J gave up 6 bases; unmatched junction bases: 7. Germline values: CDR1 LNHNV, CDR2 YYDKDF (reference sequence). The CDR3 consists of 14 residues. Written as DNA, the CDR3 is TGTGCCACCAGCCCAGGGAGGGGTGGAAACATTCAGTACTTC. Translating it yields CATSPGRGGNIQYF.

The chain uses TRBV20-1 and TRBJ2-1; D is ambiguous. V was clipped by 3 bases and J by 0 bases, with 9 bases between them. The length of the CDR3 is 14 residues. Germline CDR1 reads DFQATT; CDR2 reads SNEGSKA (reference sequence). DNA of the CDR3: TGCAGTGCTAGTTTGAGGAGCTCCTACAATGAGCAGTTCTTC. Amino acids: CSASLRSSYNEQFF.

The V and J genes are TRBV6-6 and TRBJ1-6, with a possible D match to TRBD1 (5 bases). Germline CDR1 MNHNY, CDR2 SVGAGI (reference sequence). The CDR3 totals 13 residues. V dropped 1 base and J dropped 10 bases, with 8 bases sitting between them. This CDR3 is CASSYLQGSPLHF. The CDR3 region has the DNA TGTGCCAGCAGTTACTTGCAGGGCTCACCCCTCCACTTT.

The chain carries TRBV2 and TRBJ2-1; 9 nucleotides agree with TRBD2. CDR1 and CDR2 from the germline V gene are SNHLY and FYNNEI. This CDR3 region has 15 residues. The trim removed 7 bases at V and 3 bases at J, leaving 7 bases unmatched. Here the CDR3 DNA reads TGTGCCAGCAAAGCTAGCGGGATATTCTACAATGAGCAGTTCTTC. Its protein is CASKASGIFYNEQFF.